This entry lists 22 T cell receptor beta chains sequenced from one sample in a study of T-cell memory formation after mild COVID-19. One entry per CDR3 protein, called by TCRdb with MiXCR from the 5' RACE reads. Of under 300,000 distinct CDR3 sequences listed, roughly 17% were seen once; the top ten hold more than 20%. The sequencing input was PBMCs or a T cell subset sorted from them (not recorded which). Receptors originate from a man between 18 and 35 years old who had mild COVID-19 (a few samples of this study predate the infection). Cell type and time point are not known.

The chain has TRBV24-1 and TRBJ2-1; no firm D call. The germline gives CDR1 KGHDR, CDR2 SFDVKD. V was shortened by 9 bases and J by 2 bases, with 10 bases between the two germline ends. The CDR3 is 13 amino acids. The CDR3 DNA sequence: TGTGCCACCGCTGGTGTGGCCTACAATGAGCAGTTCTTC. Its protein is CATAGVAYNEQFF.

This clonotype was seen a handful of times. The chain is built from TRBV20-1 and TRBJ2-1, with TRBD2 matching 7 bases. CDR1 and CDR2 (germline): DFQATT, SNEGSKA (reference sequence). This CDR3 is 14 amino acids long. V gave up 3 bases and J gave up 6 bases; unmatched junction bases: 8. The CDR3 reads CSASPWGGGNEQFF. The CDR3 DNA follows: TGCAGTGCTAGTCCGTGGGGGGGAGGCAATGAGCAGTTCTTC.

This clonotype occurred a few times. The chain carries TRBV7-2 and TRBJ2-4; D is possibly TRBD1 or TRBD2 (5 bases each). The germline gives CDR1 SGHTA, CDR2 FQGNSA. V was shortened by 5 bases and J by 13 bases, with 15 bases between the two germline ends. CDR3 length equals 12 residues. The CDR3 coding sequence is TGTGCCAGCAGCGCTTCCGGGGCAATCCAGTACTTC. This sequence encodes CASSASGAIQYF.

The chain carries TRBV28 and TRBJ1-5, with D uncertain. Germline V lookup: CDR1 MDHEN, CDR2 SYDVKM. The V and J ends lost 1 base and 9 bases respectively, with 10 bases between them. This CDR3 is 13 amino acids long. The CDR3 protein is CASSLSVARPQHF. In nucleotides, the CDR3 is TGTGCCAGCAGTTTATCGGTTGCTCGGCCCCAGCATTTT.

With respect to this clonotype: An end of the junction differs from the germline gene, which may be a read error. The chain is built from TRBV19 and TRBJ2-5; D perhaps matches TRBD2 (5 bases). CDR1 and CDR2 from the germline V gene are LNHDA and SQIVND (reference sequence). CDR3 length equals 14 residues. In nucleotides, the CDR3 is TGTGCCAGTAGTATAGACGGACTCCAAGGGACCCAGTACTTC. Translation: CASSIDGLQGTQYF. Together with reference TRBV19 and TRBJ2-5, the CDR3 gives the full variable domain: DGGITQSPKYLFRKEGQNVTLSCEQNLNHDAMYWYRQDPGQGLRLIYYSQIVNDFQKGDIAEGYSVSREKKESFPLTVTSAQKNPTAFYLCASSIDGLQGTQYFGPGTRLLVL.

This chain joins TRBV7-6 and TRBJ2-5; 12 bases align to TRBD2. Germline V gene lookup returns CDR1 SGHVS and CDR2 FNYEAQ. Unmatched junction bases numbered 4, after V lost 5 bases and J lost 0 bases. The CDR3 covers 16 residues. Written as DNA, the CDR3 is TGTGCCAGCAGCCACCTAGCGGGGGGGTACCAAGAGACCCAGTACTTC. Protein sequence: CASSHLAGGYQETQYF.

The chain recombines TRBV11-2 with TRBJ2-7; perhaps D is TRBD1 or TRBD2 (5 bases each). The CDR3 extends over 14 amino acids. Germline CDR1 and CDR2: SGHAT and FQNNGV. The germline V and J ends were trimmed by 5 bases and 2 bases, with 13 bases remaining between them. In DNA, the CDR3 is TGTGCCAGCAGCCCACCGGGACGGCCCTACGAGCAGTACTTC. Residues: CASSPPGRPYEQYF.

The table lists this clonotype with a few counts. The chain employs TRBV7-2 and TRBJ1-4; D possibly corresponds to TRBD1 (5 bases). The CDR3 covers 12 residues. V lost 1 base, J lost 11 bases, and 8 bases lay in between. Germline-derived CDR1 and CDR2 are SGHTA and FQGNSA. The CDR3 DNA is TGTGCCAGCAGCTTAGGGGGGACTAAACTGTTTTTT. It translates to CASSLGGTKLFF.

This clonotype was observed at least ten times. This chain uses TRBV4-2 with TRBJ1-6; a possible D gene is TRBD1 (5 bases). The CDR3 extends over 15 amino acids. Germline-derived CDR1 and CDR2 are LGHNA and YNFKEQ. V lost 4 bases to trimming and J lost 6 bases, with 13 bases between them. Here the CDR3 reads CASSLGGGSNSPLHF. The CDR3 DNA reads TGTGCCAGCAGCCTCGGGGGGGGAAGTAATTCACCCCTCCACTTT.

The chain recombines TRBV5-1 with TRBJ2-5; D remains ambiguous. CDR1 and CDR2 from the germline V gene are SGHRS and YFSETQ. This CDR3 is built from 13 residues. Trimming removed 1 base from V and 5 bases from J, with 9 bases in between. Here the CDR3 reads CASSLTVMETQYF. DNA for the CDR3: TGCGCCAGCAGCTTGACAGTTATGGAGACCCAGTACTTC.

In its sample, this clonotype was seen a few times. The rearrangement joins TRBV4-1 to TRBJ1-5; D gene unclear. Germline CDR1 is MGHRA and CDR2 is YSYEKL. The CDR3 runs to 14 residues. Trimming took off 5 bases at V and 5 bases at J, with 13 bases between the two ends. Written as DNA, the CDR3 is TGCGCCAGCAGCGCGCAGGCGACGGATCAGCCCCAGCATTTT. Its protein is CASSAQATDQPQHF.

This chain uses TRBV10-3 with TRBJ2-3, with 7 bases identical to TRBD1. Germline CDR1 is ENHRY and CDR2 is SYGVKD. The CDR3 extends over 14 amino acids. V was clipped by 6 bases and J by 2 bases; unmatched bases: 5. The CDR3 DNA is TGTGCCATCAGAGGGGGACAGAACACAGATACGCAGTATTTT. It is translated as CAIRGGQNTDTQYF.

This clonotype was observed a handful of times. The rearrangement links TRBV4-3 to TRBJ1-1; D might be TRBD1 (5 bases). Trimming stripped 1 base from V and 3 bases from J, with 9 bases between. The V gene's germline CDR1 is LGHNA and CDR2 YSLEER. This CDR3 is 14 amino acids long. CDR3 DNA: TGCGCCAGCAGCCAAGTGGTAGGGGACACTGAAGCTTTCTTT. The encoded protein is CASSQVVGDTEAFF.

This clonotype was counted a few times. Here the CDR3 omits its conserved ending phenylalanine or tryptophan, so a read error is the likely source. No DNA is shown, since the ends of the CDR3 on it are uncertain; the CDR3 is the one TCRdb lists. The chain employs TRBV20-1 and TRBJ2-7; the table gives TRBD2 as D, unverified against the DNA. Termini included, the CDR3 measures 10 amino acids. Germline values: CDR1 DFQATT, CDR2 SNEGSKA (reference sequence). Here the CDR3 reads CSARVGGGTL.

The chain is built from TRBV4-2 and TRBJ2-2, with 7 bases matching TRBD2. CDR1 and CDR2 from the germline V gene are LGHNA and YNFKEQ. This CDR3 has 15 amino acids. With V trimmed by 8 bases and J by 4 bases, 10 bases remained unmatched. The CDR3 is CASGDRDYSTGELFF. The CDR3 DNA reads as TGTGCCAGCGGAGACCGGGACTACTCCACCGGGGAGCTGTTTTTT.

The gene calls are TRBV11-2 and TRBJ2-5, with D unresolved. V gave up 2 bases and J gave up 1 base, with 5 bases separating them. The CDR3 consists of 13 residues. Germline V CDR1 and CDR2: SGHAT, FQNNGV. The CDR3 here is CASSLYGQETQYF. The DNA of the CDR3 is TGTGCCAGCAGCTTATACGGCCAAGAGACCCAGTACTTC.

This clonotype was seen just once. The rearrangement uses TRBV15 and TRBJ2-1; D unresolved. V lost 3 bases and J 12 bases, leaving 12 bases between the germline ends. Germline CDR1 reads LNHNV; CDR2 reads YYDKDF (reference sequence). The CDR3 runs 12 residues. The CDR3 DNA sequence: TGTGCCACCAGCAGTTTCGGTCAATGGCAGTTCTTC. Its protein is CATSSFGQWQFF.

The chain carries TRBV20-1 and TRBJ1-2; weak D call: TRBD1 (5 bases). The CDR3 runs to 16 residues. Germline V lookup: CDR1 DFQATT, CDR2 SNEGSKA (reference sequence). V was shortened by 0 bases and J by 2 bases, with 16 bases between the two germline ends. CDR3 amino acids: CSARDTKKTANYGYTF. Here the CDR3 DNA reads TGCAGTGCTAGAGATACGAAGAAGACAGCAAACTATGGCTACACCTTC.

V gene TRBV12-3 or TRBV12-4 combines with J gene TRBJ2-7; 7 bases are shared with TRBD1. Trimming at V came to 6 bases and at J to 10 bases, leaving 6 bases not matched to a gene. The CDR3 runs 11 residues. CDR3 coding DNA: TGTGCCAGCAGAAGACAGGGATTTCAGTACTTC. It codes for CASRRQGFQYF.

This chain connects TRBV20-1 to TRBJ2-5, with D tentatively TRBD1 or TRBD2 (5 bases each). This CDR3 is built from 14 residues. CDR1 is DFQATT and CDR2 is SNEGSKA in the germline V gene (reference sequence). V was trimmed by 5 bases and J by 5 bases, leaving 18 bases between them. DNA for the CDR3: TGCAGTGCTGAGGGACCCATACGAACGGAGACCCAGTACTTC. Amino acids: CSAEGPIRTETQYF.

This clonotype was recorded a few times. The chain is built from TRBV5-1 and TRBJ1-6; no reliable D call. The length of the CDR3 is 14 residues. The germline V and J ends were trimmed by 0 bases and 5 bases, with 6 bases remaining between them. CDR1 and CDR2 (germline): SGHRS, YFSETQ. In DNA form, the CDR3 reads TGCGCCAGCAGCTTGGGGATTGATAATTCACCCCTCCACTTT. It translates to CASSLGIDNSPLHF.

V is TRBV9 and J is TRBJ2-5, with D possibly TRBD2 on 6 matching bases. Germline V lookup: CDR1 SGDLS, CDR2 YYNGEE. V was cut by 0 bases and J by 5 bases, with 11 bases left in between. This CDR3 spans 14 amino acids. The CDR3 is CASSVGAGAETQYF. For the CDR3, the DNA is TGTGCCAGCAGCGTAGGAGCGGGCGCGGAGACCCAGTACTTC.